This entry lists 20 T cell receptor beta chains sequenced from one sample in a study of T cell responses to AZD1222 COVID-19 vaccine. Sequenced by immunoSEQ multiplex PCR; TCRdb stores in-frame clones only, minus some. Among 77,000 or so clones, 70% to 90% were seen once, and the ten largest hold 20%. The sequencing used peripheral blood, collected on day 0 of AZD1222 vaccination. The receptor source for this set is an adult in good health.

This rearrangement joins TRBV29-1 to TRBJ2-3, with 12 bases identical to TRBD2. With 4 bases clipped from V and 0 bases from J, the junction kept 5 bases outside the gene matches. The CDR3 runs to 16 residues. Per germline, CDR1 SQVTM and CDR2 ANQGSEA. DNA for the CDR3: TGCAGCGTTGTGGCTAGCGGGAGGGCTAGCACAGATACGCAGTATTTT. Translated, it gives CSVVASGRASTDTQYF.

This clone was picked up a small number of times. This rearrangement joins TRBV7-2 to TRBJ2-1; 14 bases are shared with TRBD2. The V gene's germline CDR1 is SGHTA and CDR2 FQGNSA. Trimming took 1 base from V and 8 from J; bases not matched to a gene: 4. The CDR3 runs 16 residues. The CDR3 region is CASSLEGTSGRYEQFF. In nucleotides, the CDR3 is TGTGCCAGCAGCTTAGAAGGGACTAGCGGGAGATATGAGCAGTTCTTC.

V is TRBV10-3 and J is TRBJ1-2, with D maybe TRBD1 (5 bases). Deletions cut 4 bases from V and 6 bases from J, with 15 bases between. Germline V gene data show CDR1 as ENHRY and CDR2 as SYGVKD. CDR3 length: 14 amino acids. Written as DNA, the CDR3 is TGTGCCATCAGTGGGGGCCAGGGAGAGGATGGCTACACCTTC. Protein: CAISGGQGEDGYTF.

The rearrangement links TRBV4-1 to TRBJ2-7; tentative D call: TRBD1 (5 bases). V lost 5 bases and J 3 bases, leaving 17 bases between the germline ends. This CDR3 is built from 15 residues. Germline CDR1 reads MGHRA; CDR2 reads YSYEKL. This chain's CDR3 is CASSEPQGSIYEQYF. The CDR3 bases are TGCGCCAGCAGCGAACCCCAGGGCTCGATCTACGAGCAGTACTTC.

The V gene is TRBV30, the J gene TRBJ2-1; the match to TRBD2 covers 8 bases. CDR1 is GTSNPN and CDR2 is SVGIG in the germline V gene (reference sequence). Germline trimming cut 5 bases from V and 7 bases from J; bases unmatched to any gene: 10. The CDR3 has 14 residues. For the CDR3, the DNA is TGTGCCTGGGGAAATAGCGGGACGGGAAATGAGCAGTTCTTC. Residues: CAWGNSGTGNEQFF. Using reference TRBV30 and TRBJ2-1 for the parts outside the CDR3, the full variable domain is SQTIHQWPATLVQPVGSPLSLECTVEGTSNPNLYWYRQAAGRGLQLLFYSVGIGQISSEVPQNLSASRPQDRQFILSSKKLLLSDSGFYLCAWGNSGTGNEQFFGPGTRLTVL.

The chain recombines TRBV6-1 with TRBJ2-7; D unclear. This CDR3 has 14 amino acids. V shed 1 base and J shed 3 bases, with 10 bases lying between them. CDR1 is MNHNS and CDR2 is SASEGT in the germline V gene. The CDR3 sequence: CASSEDYRGYEQYF. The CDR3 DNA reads TGTGCCAGCAGTGAAGATTACAGAGGCTACGAGCAGTACTTC.

CDR3 region: CATSDRGTSGRNEQFF. DNA for the CDR3: TGTGCCACCAGTGATCGAGGGACTAGCGGGAGGAATGAGCAGTTCTTC. The chain carries TRBV24-1 and TRBJ2-1; 15 nucleotides align to TRBD2. The CDR3 consists of 16 residues. Germline lookup yields CDR1 KGHDR and CDR2 SFDVKD. Trimming removed 3 bases from V and 7 bases from J; junction bases left unmatched: 3.

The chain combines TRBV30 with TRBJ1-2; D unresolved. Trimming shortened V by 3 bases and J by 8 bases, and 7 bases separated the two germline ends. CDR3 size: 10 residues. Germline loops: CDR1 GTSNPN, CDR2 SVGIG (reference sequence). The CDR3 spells CAWRKGGYTF. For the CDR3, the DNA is TGTGCCTGGAGGAAGGGCGGCTACACCTTC. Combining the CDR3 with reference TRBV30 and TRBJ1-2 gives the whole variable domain SQTIHQWPATLVQPVGSPLSLECTVEGTSNPNLYWYRQAAGRGLQLLFYSVGIGQISSEVPQNLSASRPQDRQFILSSKKLLLSDSGFYLCAWRKGGYTFGSGTRLTVV.

CDR3 loop: CASSTGGSSGANVLTF. CDR3 bases: TGTGCCAGCAGTACTGGGGGGAGCTCTGGGGCCAACGTCCTGACTTTC. This chain joins TRBV6-2 or TRBV6-3 and TRBJ2-6; D is possibly TRBD2 (6 bases). This CDR3 is built from 16 residues. The germline V and J ends were trimmed by 5 bases and 0 bases, with 11 bases remaining between them. Germline CDR1 reads MNHEY; CDR2 reads SVGEGT.

The CDR3 here is CASTEKRPKSSYNEQFF. Written as DNA, the CDR3 is TGTGCCAGCACCGAAAAGCGACCCAAAAGCTCCTACAATGAGCAGTTCTTC. The chain has TRBV27 and TRBJ2-1; D gene uncertain. Germline CDR1 and CDR2: MNHEY and SMNVEV (reference sequence). This CDR3 is built from 17 residues. With 7 bases removed from V and 0 bases from J, the gap between germline ends came to 19 bases.

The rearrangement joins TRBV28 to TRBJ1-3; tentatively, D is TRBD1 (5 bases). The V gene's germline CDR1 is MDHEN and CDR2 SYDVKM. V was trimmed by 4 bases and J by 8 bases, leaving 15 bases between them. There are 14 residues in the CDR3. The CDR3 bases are TGTGCCAGCAGTTCCTTCGGGGGTCGGGACACCATATATTTT. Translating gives CASSSFGGRDTIYF. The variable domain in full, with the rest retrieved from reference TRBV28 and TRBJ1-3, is DVKVTQSSRYLVKRTGEKVFLECVQDMDHENMFWYRQDPGLGLRLIYFSYDVKMKEKGDIPEGYSVSREKKERFSLILESASTNQTSMYLCASSSFGGRDTIYFGEGSWLTVV.

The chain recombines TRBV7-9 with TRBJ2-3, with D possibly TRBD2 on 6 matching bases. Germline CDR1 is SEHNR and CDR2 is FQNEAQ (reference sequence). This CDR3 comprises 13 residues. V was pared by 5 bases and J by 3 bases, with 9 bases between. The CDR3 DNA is TGTGCCAGCAGCCACCGGGGGACAGATACGCAGTATTTT. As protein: CASSHRGTDTQYF. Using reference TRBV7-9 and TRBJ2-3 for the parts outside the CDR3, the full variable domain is DTGVSQNPRHKITKRGQNVTFRCDPISEHNRLYWYRQTLGQGPEFLTYFQNEAQLEKSRLLSDRFSAERPKGSFSTLEIQRTEQGDSAMYLCASSHRGTDTQYFGPGTRLTVL.

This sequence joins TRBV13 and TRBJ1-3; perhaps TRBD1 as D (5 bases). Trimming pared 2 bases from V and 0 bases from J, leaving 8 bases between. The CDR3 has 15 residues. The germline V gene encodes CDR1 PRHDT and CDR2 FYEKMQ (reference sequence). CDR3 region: CASSLQGDSGNTIYF. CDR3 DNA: TGTGCCAGCAGCTTACAGGGAGACTCTGGAAACACCATATATTTT.

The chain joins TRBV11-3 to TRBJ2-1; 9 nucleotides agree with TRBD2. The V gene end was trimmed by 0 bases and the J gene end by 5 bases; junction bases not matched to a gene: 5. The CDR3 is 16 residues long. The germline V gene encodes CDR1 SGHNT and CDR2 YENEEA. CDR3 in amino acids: CASSLEGAGGNNEQFF. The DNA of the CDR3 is TGTGCCAGCAGCTTAGAGGGCGCGGGGGGGAACAATGAGCAGTTCTTC.

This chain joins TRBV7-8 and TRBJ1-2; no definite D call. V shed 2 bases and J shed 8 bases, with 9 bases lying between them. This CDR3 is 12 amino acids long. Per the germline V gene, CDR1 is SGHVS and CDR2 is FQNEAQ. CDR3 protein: CASSLREDGYTF. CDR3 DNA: TGTGCCAGCAGCTTACGGGAGGACGGCTACACCTTC.

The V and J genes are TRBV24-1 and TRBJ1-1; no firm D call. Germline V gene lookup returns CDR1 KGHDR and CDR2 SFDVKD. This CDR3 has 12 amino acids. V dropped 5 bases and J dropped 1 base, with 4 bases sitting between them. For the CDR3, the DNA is TGTGCCACCAGTGTAGGGAACACTGAAGCTTTCTTT. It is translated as CATSVGNTEAFF.

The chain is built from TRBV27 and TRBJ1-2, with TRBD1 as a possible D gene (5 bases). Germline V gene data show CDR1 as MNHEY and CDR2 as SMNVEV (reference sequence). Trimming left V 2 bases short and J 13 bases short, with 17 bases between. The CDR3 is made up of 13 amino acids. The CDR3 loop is CASSLRLLGALTF. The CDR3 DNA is TGTGCCAGCAGTTTACGTCTCCTCGGGGCTCTCACCTTC.

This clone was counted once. The CDR3 sequence: CASSPGGGLAFF. The DNA of the CDR3 is TGTGCCAGTAGTCCTGGAGGGGGCTTGGCTTTCTTT. The V gene is TRBV19, the J gene TRBJ1-1, with 7 bases fitting TRBD1. The CDR3 has 12 amino acids. The germline V gene encodes CDR1 LNHDA and CDR2 SQIVND (reference sequence). J was trimmed by 11 bases and V by 5 bases; bases with no gene match: 8.

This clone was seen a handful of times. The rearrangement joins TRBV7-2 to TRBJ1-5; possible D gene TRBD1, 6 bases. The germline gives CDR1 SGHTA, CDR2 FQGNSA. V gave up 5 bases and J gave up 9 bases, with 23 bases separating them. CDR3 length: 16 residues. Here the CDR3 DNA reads TGTGCCAGCAGCGTACAGGGAGGTAAGGCAGATCGGCCCCAGCATTTT. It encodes CASSVQGGKADRPQHF. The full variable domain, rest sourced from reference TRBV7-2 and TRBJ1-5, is GAGVSQSPSNKVTEKGKDVELRCDPISGHTALYWYRQSLGQGLEFLIYFQGNSAPDKSGLPSDRFSAERTGGSVSTLTIQRTQQEDSAVYLCASSVQGGKADRPQHFGDGTRLSIL.

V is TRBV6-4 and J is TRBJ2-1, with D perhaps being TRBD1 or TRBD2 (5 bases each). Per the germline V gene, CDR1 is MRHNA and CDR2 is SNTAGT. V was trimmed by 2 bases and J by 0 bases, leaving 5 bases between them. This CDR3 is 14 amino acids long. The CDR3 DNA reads TGTGCCAGCAGTGACGGGGGCTCCTACAATGAGCAGTTCTTC. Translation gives CASSDGGSYNEQFF.